The TCR beta chain described here comes from a study of cytomegalovirus exposure and HLA in healthy donors. Notes on the study in general: V- and J-gene trimming of TCR beta was linked (in a later analysis) to a missense DCLRE1C variant. Presence/absence analyses assumed roughly uniform sequencing depth across donors.

This PCR relied on a set of 60 Vbeta primers and 13 Jbeta primers. This table comes from immunoSEQ multiplex PCR, and its TCRdb copy is limited to in-frame clones, with some not included. The repertoire includes under 150,000 clones, 60% to 85% of them detected once, and roughly 2.8% sits in the top ten. Healthy bone marrow donors made up the donors. The CDR3 contains 9 residues. Germline V gene data show CDR1 as SGDLS and CDR2 as YYNGEE. Regarding this clone: Its specificity is not known. One end of the junction varies from germline; a read error may be responsible.

V is TRBV9 and J is TRBJ2-7; D remains ambiguous. The clonotype originates from a male donor in good health and CMV-seronegative. The sequenced sample consisted of PBMCs. CDR3: CASSVRRDF. The CDR3 region has the DNA TGTGCCAGCAGCGTCAGACGGGACTTC.